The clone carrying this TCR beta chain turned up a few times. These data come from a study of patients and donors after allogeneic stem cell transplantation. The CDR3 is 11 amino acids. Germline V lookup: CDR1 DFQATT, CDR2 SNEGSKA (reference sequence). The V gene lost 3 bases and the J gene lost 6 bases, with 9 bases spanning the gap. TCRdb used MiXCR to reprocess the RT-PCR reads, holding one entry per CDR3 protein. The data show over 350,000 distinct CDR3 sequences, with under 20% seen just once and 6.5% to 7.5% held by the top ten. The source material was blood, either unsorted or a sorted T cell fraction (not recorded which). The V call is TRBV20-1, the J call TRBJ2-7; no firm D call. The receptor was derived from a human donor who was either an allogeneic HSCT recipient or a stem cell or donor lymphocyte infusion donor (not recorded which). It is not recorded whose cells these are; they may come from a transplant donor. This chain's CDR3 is CSARTRREQYF. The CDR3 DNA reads TGCAGTGCTAGGACGCGGCGCGAGCAGTACTTC.